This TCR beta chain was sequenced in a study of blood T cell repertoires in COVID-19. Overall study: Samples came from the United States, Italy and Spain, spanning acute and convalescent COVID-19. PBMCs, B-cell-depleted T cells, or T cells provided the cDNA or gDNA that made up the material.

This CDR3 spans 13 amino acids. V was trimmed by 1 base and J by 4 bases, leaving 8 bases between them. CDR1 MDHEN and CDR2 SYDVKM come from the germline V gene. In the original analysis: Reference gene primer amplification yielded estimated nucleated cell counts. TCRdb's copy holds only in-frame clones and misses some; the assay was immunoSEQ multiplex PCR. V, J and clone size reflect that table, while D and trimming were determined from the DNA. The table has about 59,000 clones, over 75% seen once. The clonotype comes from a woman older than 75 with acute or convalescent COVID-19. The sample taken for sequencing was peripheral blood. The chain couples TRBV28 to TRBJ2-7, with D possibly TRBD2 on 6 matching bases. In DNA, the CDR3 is TGTGCCAGCAGTTTATTGGGGGGTTACGAGCAGTACTTC. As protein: CASSLLGGYEQYF.